One and the same sample provided the 25 T cell receptor beta chains below, sequenced in a study of blood T cells in healthy people across ages. A second PCR, run for about 6 to 11 cycles, used a sample-barcoded 5' primer plus a J-beta primer mix. TCRdb passed the 5' RACE reads through MiXCR, listing each CDR3 protein once. The table has about 580,000 distinct CDR3 sequences, around 48% seen once. Sequencing was carried out using blood. The receptors shown here come from an elderly man in good health.

V is TRBV28 and J is TRBJ1-5, with D hard to call. Between the trimmed V and J ends, which lost 3 bases and 1 base, there was a span of 7 bases. This CDR3 region has 14 residues. Germline V lookup: CDR1 MDHEN, CDR2 SYDVKM. The CDR3 DNA reads TGTGCCAGCAGTTTCTCGGGGAGCAATCAGCCCCAGCATTTT. Protein: CASSFSGSNQPQHF.

The V gene is TRBV10-3, the J gene TRBJ1-1; the match to TRBD1 covers 8 bases. Germline assignment: CDR1 ENHRY and CDR2 SYGVKD. V shed 6 bases, J shed 4 bases, and the junction held 7 bases outside the gene matches. The CDR3 covers 14 residues. CDR3 bases: TGTGCCATCAGGCGGACAGGGAGAGGCACTGAAGCTTTCTTT. Its translation is CAIRRTGRGTEAFF.

About this clonotype: Being one base from a much bigger clone, this may be a read error. The chain has TRBV6-5 and TRBJ2-4; D unclear. V was cut by 0 bases and J by 1 base, with 7 bases left in between. The germline V gene has CDR1 MNHEY and CDR2 SVGAGI. The CDR3 is made up of 15 amino acids. The CDR3 is CASSYSTGAKNIQYF. The CDR3 DNA reads TGTGCCAGCAGTTACTCGACCGGGGCCAAAAACATTCAGTACTTC.

This CDR3 reads CASGRDFYGYTF. The DNA of the CDR3 is TGTGCCAGCGGACGGGACTTCTATGGCTACACCTTC. This rearrangement joins TRBV12-3 or TRBV12-4 to TRBJ1-2, with D perhaps TRBD1 (5 bases). Trimming left V 8 bases short and J 4 bases short, with 11 bases between. CDR3 length: 12 residues.

This chain connects TRBV7-2 to TRBJ2-5, with D perhaps assigned TRBD1 or TRBD2 (5 bases each). Germline loops: CDR1 SGHTA, CDR2 FQGNSA. The V gene lost 4 bases and the J gene lost 2 bases, with 14 bases spanning the gap. The CDR3 is 15 amino acids. The CDR3 DNA reads TGTGCCAGCAGCTCCTTTGGGGGTTCACAAGAGACCCAGTACTTC. This sequence encodes CASSSFGGSQETQYF. The whole variable domain, remainder taken from reference TRBV7-2 and TRBJ2-5, is GAGVSQSPSNKVTEKGKDVELRCDPISGHTALYWYRQSLGQGLEFLIYFQGNSAPDKSGLPSDRFSAERTGGSVSTLTIQRTQQEDSAVYLCASSSFGGSQETQYFGPGTRLLVL.

The V and J genes are TRBV7-2 and TRBJ2-4; 9 bases map to TRBD1. The tail of the sequence fits TRBJ2-7 better, so the J call may be wrong. The CDR3 consists of 15 residues. CDR1 is SGHTA, CDR2 FQGNSA, per germline. The CDR3 is CASSRGGQGEGEQYF. The DNA for the CDR3 is TGTGCCAGCAGCAGAGGGGGACAGGGAGAAGGCGAGCAGTACTTC.

This clonotype appeared a few times. The V call is TRBV15, the J call TRBJ2-3, with D hard to call. The V gene's germline CDR1 is LNHNV and CDR2 YYDKDF (reference sequence). The CDR3 sequence is 14 residues long. V dropped 0 bases and J dropped 5 bases, with 9 bases sitting between them. The CDR3 is CATSRDAARDTQYF. Written as DNA, the CDR3 is TGTGCCACCAGCAGAGATGCAGCAAGAGATACGCAGTATTTT.

This clonotype has more than one count but fewer than ten. The J gene is TRBJ1-1, the V gene TRBV6-5; no firm D call. The V end was cut by 5 bases, the J end by 4 bases, with 17 bases between. The germline V gene encodes CDR1 MNHEY and CDR2 SVGAGI. This CDR3 has 15 amino acids. The CDR3 DNA is TGTGCCAGCAGTCCACCTTCGCGTCGATTCACTGAAGCTTTCTTT. The encoded protein is CASSPPSRRFTEAFF.

The chain is built from TRBV7-2 and TRBJ1-3; no firm D call. V gave up 5 bases and J gave up 0 bases, with 14 bases separating them. Germline lookup yields CDR1 SGHTA and CDR2 FQGNSA. The CDR3 runs to 16 residues. CDR3 protein: CASSITARDSGNTIYF. CDR3 DNA: TGTGCCAGCAGCATTACCGCAAGGGACTCTGGAAACACCATATATTTT.

This rearrangement joins TRBV13 to TRBJ2-3; TRBD2 might be the D (5 bases). Looked up from germline, CDR1 is PRHDT and CDR2 is FYEKMQ (reference sequence). The CDR3 consists of 13 residues. V gave up 4 bases and J gave up 5 bases, with 10 bases separating them. The chain's CDR3 is CASSSPAGDTQYF. The CDR3 bases are TGTGCCAGCAGCTCCCCCGCGGGAGATACGCAGTATTTT.

V usage is TRBV5-5 and J usage is TRBJ2-7; 8 nucleotides align to TRBD1. The CDR3 runs to 15 residues. Germline assignment: CDR1 SGHKS and CDR2 YYEKEE (reference sequence). V dropped 2 bases and J dropped 5; count of bases not matched to a gene: 9. The CDR3 region is CASSLPQGAGHEQYF. CDR3 in DNA: TGTGCCAGCAGCTTACCCCAGGGGGCAGGACACGAGCAGTACTTC. Supplemented by reference TRBV5-5 and TRBJ2-7, the full variable domain reads DAGVTQSPTHLIKTRGQQVTLRCSPISGHKSVSWYQQVLGQGPQFIFQYYEKEERGRGNFPDRFSARQFPNYSSELNVNALLLGDSALYLCASSLPQGAGHEQYFGPGTRLTVT.

Concerning this clonotype: A much larger clone lies a single base off, so this may be a read error. This chain connects TRBV6-5 to TRBJ2-7; possibly TRBD1 or TRBD2 for D (6 bases each). V lost 4 bases and J 7 bases, leaving 14 bases between the germline ends. The CDR3 is made up of 13 amino acids. From germline, CDR1 is MNHEY and CDR2 SVGAGI. The CDR3 DNA is TGTGCCAGCAGTTTGGGCAGGGGAGGTGAGCAGTACTTC. Amino acids: CASSLGRGGEQYF.

The chain combines TRBV29-1 with TRBJ2-1; 8 nucleotides agree with TRBD2. The V gene end was trimmed by 5 bases and the J gene end by 5 bases; junction bases not matched to a gene: 8. Germline lookup yields CDR1 SQVTM and CDR2 ANQGSEA. This CDR3 comprises 14 residues. The chain's CDR3 is CSVIGGDPNNEQFF. The CDR3 coding sequence is TGCAGCGTTATCGGGGGGGACCCAAACAATGAGCAGTTCTTC.

The V and J genes are TRBV2 and TRBJ1-6; no firm D call. Germline CDR1 SNHLY, CDR2 FYNNEI. The CDR3 covers 14 residues. V was pared by 3 bases and J by 9 bases, with 12 bases between. CDR3 bases: TGTGCCAGCAGTGATCGGAGCCGAGGTTCACCCCTCCACTTT. As protein: CASSDRSRGSPLHF.

The chain employs TRBV5-1 and TRBJ2-3; TRBD2 agrees at 13 bases. Per the germline V gene, CDR1 is SGHRS and CDR2 is YFSETQ. J was trimmed by 0 bases and V by 3 bases; bases with no gene match: 4. CDR3 length: 17 amino acids. CDR3 sequence reads: CASSSGTSGDSTDTQYF. The CDR3 nucleotides are TGCGCCAGCAGCTCTGGGACTAGCGGGGACAGCACAGATACGCAGTATTTT.

This clonotype is a singleton in its sample. The chain uses TRBV12-3 or TRBV12-4 and TRBJ2-3; 7 bases map to TRBD1. There are 13 residues in the CDR3. Unmatched junction bases numbered 3, after V lost 3 bases and J lost 6 bases. The CDR3 bases are TGTGCCAGCAGTTTTAAGGGGGCGGATACGCAGTATTTT. The encoded protein is CASSFKGADTQYF.

There are a few counts of this clonotype. The chain employs TRBV29-1 and TRBJ2-3; perhaps TRBD2 as D (6 bases). Trimming pared 4 bases from V and 0 bases from J, leaving 11 bases between. This CDR3 is built from 14 residues. Germline-derived CDR1 and CDR2 are SQVTM and ANQGSEA. The CDR3 region is CSVGRGSSTDTQYF. CDR3 sequence (DNA): TGCAGCGTTGGGAGGGGATCAAGCACAGATACGCAGTATTTT.

V usage is TRBV6-4 and J usage is TRBJ2-1; 8 nucleotides align to TRBD1. The end of the DNA aligns better with TRBJ2-7, so the J call may be wrong. Germline V gene data show CDR1 as MRHNA and CDR2 as SNTAGT. The CDR3 consists of 13 residues. DNA for the CDR3: TGTGCCAGCGGTGGGGCAGGGGGCGACGAGCAGTACTTC. Its translation is CASGGAGGDEQYF.

This clonotype was seen once. This chain uses TRBV15 with TRBJ1-5, with unresolved D. V was trimmed by 3 bases and J by 2 bases, leaving 14 bases between them. The germline gives CDR1 LNHNV, CDR2 YYDKDF (reference sequence). The CDR3 loop spans 16 amino acids. The CDR3 reads CATSSDQVMGNQPQHF. The CDR3 nucleotides are TGTGCCACCAGCAGCGACCAGGTTATGGGCAATCAGCCCCAGCATTTT.

Points on this clonotype: This may arise from a read error, as a much more abundant clone is one base away. The rearrangement joins TRBV6-5 to TRBJ1-6, with D uncertain. The germline V gene encodes CDR1 MNHEY and CDR2 SVGAGI. CDR3 size: 14 residues. CDR3 loop: CASSRPTENSPLQF. The CDR3 DNA follows: TGTGCCAGCAGCCGGCCAACGGAGAATTCACCCCTCCAATTT.

This clonotype showed up many times. V is TRBV20-1 and J is TRBJ2-3; tentatively, D is TRBD2 (5 bases). Trimming took 1 base from V and 3 from J, leaving 20 bases between them. The germline V gene has CDR1 DFQATT and CDR2 SNEGSKA (reference sequence). The CDR3 runs to 17 residues. The CDR3 coding sequence is TGCAGTGCTAGAGTTCGGAGGATCACGGGGATGACAGATACGCAGTATTTT. Translated: CSARVRRITGMTDTQYF.

This clonotype was found a few times. The chain couples TRBV7-9 to TRBJ2-2; 10 bases align to TRBD2. The CDR3 has 15 amino acids. Per the germline V gene, CDR1 is SEHNR and CDR2 is FQNEAQ (reference sequence). V lost 7 bases, J lost 2 bases, and 4 bases stayed unmatched. The CDR3 is CASNGLAVNTGELFF. In DNA form, the CDR3 reads TGTGCCAGCAACGGACTAGCGGTTAACACCGGGGAGCTGTTTTTT.

The sample holds a few counts of this clonotype. The chain carries TRBV9 and TRBJ2-1, with D uncertain. The CDR3 totals 13 residues. The V end lost 0 bases, the J end lost 9 bases, and 10 bases lay between the germline ends. Germline CDR1 reads SGDLS; CDR2 reads YYNGEE. This chain's CDR3 is CASSVVPLGEQFF. CDR3 in DNA: TGTGCCAGCAGCGTAGTTCCCCTCGGTGAGCAGTTCTTC.

This clonotype was picked up a small number of times. V and J are TRBV15 and TRBJ2-2, with D unresolved. Trimming shortened V by 1 base and J by 3 bases, and 9 bases separated the two germline ends. CDR1 and CDR2 (germline): LNHNV, YYDKDF (reference sequence). The CDR3 extends over 15 amino acids. The CDR3, as DNA: TGTGCCACCAGCAGAGGTCGGAGCTACACCGGGGAGCTGTTTTTT. As protein: CATSRGRSYTGELFF.

This clonotype was counted only a few times. The CDR3 sequence: CASSRGTSGISSYEQYF. The CDR3 DNA reads TGTGCCAGCAGTCGAGGGACTAGCGGGATTAGCTCCTACGAGCAGTACTTC. The chain links TRBV6-2 or TRBV6-3 to TRBJ2-7, with 13 nucleotides matching TRBD2. Germline-derived CDR1 and CDR2 are MNHEY and SVGEGT. Trimming at V came to 5 bases and at J to 0 bases, leaving 7 bases not matched to a gene. This CDR3 is 17 amino acids long.